Shown below are 12 T cell receptor beta chains from a single sample sequenced in a study of T cell responses to AZD1222 COVID-19 vaccine (dated by TCRdb to the early 2020s). Library preparation employed the immunoSEQ multiplex PCR assay. The table comes from immuneACCESS by way of TCRdb, which keeps in-frame sequences with V and J called. Part of the clones is missing from these tables; in studies checked, under half for an unresolved V gene and the rest for unknown reasons. This sample is represented by fewer than 150,000 clones; roughly 92% of them were singletons. Of the sample, about 0.91% is held by the ten largest clones. The time point label, as the study defines it: baseline before first vaccination. This sample comprised peripheral blood, obtained on day 0 of AZD1222 vaccination. These receptors all stem from an adult in good health.

The CDR3 DNA sequence: TGTGCCAGCAGTTACTCACAGGGTAATGGCTACACCTTC. Translating gives CASSYSQGNGYTF. This chain uses TRBV6-5 with TRBJ1-2; D is possibly TRBD1 (6 bases). CDR3 length: 13 amino acids. Trimming left V 0 bases short and J 6 bases short, with 8 bases between. The germline CDR1 and CDR2 sequences are MNHEY and SVGAGI.

The chain employs TRBV6-5 and TRBJ1-6; 8 bases line up with TRBD1. Trimming took 3 bases from V and 9 from J; bases not matched to a gene: 7. The CDR3 extends over 15 amino acids. The germline CDR1 and CDR2 sequences are MNHEY and SVGAGI. CDR3 coding DNA: TGTGCCAGCAGTTATATCAGGGGGCGGATTTCACCCCTCCACTTT. It translates to CASSYIRGRISPLHF.

The V gene is TRBV3-1 (or the pseudogene TRBV3-2), the J gene TRBJ1-2, with a weak D call TRBD1 (6 bases). Trimming removed 3 bases at V and 5 bases at J, with 10 bases between. The length of the CDR3 is 13 residues. CDR1 is LGHDT, CDR2 YNNKEL, per germline (reference sequence). The CDR3 reads CASSQDRGYGYTF. The CDR3 DNA reads as TGTGCCAGCAGCCAGGACAGAGGGTATGGCTACACCTTC.

The genes are TRBV5-1 and TRBJ1-4; a weak D match, TRBD1 (5 bases). The CDR3 has 13 amino acids. Deletions cut 2 bases from V and 8 bases from J, with 10 bases between. Per the germline V gene, CDR1 is SGHRS and CDR2 is YFSETQ. The CDR3 region has the DNA TGCGCCAGCAGCTTCCAGGGAGAAGAAAAACTGTTTTTT. Its translation: CASSFQGEEKLFF.

V usage is TRBV5-4 and J usage is TRBJ1-5, with 10 nucleotides matching TRBD1. V shed 4 bases, J shed 4 bases, and the junction held 8 bases outside the gene matches. CDR3 size: 16 residues. Germline V CDR1 and CDR2: SGHNT, YYREEE (reference sequence). DNA for the CDR3: TGTGCCAGCAGCAGCGGACAGGGGGTTCCTAATCAGCCCCAGCATTTT. Its protein product is CASSSGQGVPNQPQHF.

This chain links TRBV7-9 with TRBJ2-7; 7 bases agree with TRBD1. The length of the CDR3 is 15 residues. Germline lookup yields CDR1 SEHNR and CDR2 FQNEAQ (reference sequence). The trim removed 5 bases at V and 3 bases at J, leaving 10 bases unmatched. CDR3 DNA: TGTGCCAGCAGCCGCCGGGACAGCTCAAGCTACGAGCAGTACTTC. It is translated as CASSRRDSSSYEQYF.

This clone was seen only once. The rearrangement links TRBV11-2 to TRBJ2-1; D is perhaps TRBD1 or TRBD2 (5 bases each). Germline CDR1 and CDR2: SGHAT and FQNNGV. Between the trimmed V and J ends, which lost 3 bases and 3 bases, there was a span of 21 bases. The CDR3 is made up of 18 amino acids. The CDR3 sequence: CASSFLRGGRQRYNEQFF. The CDR3 DNA is TGTGCCAGCAGCTTTCTAAGGGGCGGGCGCCAACGCTACAATGAGCAGTTCTTC.

This chain joins TRBV30 and TRBJ1-1; no reliable D call. Germline V CDR1 and CDR2: GTSNPN, SVGIG (reference sequence). The V end was cut by 2 bases, the J end by 1 base, with 8 bases between. The CDR3 runs 13 residues. The CDR3 bases are TGTGCCTGGAGTACAAGTGGGAACACTGAAGCTTTCTTT. Protein: CAWSTSGNTEAFF.

The chain uses TRBV4-1 and TRBJ1-1; 7 bases fit TRBD1. The CDR3 is 13 residues long. J gave up 1 base and V 5 bases, and 1 base lay outside the gene matches. Germline CDR1 and CDR2: MGHRA and YSYEKL. The CDR3 is CASSGQENTEAFF. The CDR3 nucleotides read TGCGCCAGCAGCGGACAGGAGAACACTGAAGCTTTCTTT.

The chain has TRBV9 and TRBJ1-4, with D possibly matching TRBD1 (5 bases). Trimming stripped 4 bases from V and 5 bases from J, with 9 bases between. This CDR3 comprises 13 residues. CDR1 and CDR2 from the germline V gene are SGDLS and YYNGEE. The CDR3 sequence: CASSRTLNEKLFF. In DNA, the CDR3 is TGTGCCAGCAGCCGGACACTGAATGAAAAACTGTTTTTT. Supplemented by reference TRBV9 and TRBJ1-4, the full variable domain reads DSGVTQTPKHLITATGQRVTLRCSPRSGDLSVYWYQQSLDQGLQFLIQYYNGEERAKGNILERFSAQQFPDLHSELNLSSLELGDSALYFCASSRTLNEKLFFGSGTQLSVL.

V gene TRBV4-2 combines with J gene TRBJ1-1; no definite D call. CDR3 length: 15 amino acids. The germline gives CDR1 LGHNA, CDR2 YNFKEQ. The V gene lost 0 bases and the J gene lost 2 bases, with 10 bases spanning the gap. CDR3 nucleotide sequence: TGTGCCAGCAGCCAAGAATCGGGTAGAAACACTGAAGCTTTCTTT. It yields the protein CASSQESGRNTEAFF.

In this sample, this clone turned up a few times. This chain links TRBV19 with TRBJ1-4; D remains unclear. Trimming took 10 bases from V and 8 from J, leaving 17 bases between them. CDR1 and CDR2 (germline): LNHDA, SQIVND (reference sequence). This CDR3 region has 13 residues. CDR3 in DNA: TGTGCCACCCAACCCCAGCGGGCGGAAAAACTGTTTTTT. Encoded protein: CATQPQRAEKLFF.